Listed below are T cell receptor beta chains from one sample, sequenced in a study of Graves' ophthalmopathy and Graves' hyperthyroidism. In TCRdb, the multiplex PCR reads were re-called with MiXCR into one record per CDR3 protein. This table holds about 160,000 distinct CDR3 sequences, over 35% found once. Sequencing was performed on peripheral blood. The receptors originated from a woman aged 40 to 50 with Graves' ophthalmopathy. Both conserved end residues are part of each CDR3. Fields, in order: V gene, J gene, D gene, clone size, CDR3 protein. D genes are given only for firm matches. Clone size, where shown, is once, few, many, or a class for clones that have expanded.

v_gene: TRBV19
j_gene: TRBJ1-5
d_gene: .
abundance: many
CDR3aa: CASSDTGYGDQPQHF

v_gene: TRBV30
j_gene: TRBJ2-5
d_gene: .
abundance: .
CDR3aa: CAWSAGLLKLETQYF

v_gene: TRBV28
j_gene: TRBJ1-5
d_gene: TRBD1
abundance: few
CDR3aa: CASRSLTGGGQPQHF

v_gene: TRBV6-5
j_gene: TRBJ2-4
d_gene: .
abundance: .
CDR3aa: CASSSTGDDRCF

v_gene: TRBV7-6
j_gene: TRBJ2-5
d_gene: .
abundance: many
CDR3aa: CATLGPYQETQYF

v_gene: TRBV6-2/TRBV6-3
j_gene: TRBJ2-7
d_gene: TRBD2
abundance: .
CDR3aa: CASSSSSGRFSYEQYF

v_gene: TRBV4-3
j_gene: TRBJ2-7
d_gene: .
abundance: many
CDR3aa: CASSQDRDREQYF

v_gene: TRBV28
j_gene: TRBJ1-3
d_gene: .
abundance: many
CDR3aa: CASRSWGSGNTIYF

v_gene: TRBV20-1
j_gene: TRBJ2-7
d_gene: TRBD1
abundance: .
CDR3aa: CSARVDGQGAPTYEQYF

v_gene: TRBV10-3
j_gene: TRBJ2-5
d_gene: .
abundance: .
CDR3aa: CAISRGETQYF

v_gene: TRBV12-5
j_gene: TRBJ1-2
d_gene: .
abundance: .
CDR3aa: CASGLGGYGYTF

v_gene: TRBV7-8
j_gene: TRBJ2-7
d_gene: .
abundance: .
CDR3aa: CASSVDQLGEQYF

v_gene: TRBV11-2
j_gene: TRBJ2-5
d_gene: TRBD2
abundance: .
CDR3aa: CASSYGTSGRVGETQYF

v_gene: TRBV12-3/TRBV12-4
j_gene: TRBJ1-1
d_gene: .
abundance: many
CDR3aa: CASTDRLAGGRKTEAFF

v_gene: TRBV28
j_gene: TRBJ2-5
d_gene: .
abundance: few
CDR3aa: CASTTLTQETQYF

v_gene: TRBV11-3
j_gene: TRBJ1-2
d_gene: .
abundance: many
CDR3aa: CASSYRGAAPGYTF

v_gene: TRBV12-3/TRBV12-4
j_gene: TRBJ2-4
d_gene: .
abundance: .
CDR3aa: CASSLEENIQYF

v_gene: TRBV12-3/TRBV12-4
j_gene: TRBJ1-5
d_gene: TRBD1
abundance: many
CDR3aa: CASSSGQGLYSNQPQHF

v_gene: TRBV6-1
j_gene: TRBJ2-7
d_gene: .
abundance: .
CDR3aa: CASSEGGSSYEQYF